This T cell receptor beta chain was documented in a study of OX40 agonist ivuxolimab in advanced cancers. A few counts support this clone. TCRdb's copy holds only in-frame clones and misses some; the assay was immunoSEQ multiplex PCR. Of around 79,000 clones in the sample, roughly 90% were seen once. Here the sequenced sample was CD4+ or CD8+ T cells sorted from blood, taken in a trial of the OX40 agonist ivuxolimab. The origin of this receptor is an adult with an advanced solid tumor such as melanoma, head and neck, liver or kidney cancer.

DNA of the CDR3: TGTGCCTCGAAGGTAGCGGGGAACTACGAGCAGTACTTC. Amino acid sequence: CASKVAGNYEQYF. V usage is TRBV30 and J usage is TRBJ2-7; 8 positions agree with TRBD2. V trimming: 7 bases; J trimming: 3 bases; junction bases outside the gene matches: 8. In germline, CDR1 is GTSNPN, CDR2 SVGIG (reference sequence). The CDR3 has 13 residues.